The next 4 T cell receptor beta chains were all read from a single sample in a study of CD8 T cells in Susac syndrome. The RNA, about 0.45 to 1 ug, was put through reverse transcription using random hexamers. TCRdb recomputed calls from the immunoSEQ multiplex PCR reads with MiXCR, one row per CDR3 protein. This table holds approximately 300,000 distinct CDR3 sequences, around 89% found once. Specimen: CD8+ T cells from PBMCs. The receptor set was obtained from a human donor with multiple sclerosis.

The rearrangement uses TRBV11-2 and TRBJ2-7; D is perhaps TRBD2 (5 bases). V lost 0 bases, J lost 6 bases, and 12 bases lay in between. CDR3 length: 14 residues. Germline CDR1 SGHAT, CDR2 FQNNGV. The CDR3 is CASSLEGGRPEQYF. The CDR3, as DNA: TGTGCCAGCAGCTTAGAAGGAGGAAGGCCCGAGCAGTACTTC.

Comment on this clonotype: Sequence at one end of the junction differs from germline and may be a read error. DNA for the CDR3: TGTGCCAGCAGTTCTCCATCACTGAGCTCCTGCAATGAGCAGTTCTTC. This translates into CASSSPSLSSCNEQFF. The rearrangement uses TRBV6-2 or TRBV6-3 and TRBJ2-1; D is unresolved. Germline CDR1 MNHEY, CDR2 SVGEGT. This CDR3 region has 16 residues.

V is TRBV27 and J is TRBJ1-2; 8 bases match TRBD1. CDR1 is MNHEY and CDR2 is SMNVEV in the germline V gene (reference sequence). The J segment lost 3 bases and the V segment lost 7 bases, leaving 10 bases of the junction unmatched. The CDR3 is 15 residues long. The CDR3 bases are TGTGCCAGCATGCCAGGGGGCCTAAGCTACTATGGCTACACCTTC. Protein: CASMPGGLSYYGYTF.

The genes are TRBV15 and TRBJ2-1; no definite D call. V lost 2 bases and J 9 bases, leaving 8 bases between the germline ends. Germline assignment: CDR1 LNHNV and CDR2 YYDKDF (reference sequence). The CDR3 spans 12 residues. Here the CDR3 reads CATSRFPGEQFF. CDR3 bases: TGTGCCACCAGCAGATTTCCTGGTGAGCAGTTCTTC.